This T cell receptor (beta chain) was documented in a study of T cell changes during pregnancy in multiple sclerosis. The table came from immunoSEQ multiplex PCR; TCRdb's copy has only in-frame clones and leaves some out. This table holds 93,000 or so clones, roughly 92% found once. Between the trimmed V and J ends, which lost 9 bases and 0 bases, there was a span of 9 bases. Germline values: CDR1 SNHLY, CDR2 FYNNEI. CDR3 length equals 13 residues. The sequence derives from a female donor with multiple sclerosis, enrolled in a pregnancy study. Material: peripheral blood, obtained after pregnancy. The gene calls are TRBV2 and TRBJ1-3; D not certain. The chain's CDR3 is CARSGVSGNTIYF. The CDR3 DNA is TGTGCCAGATCCGGGGTCTCTGGAAACACCATATATTTT.